The 21 T cell receptor beta chains below were found in one sample sequenced in a study of CD8 T cells in ankylosing spondylitis (dated by TCRdb to 2015 to 2018). The receptor library was made with 5' RACE. TCRdb names Illumina HiSeq 2500 as the instrument used. The raw public reads went through TCRdb reprocessing: fastp at Q25, MiXCR clone calling, in-frame beta chains kept. Rows merge per CDR3 protein into single entries with the most common DNA and genes. For this sample the table gives about 160,000 distinct CDR3 sequences, of which around 8.9% were detected only once. About 16% of the sample is taken by the ten largest. The sequenced sample was blood, either unsorted or a sorted T cell fraction (not recorded which). The source of these receptors is a female donor with ankylosing spondylitis or in good health (not recorded which).

This clonotype was found a few times. The chain has TRBV4-2 and TRBJ2-3, with 13 nucleotides matching TRBD2. The CDR3 is made up of 16 amino acids. The V gene end was trimmed by 0 bases and the J gene end by 11 bases; junction bases not matched to a gene: 8. Looked up from germline, CDR1 is LGHNA and CDR2 is YNFKEQ. The CDR3 nucleotides are TGTGCCAGCAGCCAAGACGGGAGGACTAGCGGGAGTTTGCAGTATTTT. It translates to CASSQDGRTSGSLQYF.

In its sample, this clonotype was seen a few times. This chain connects TRBV20-1 to TRBJ2-1; the D is unclear. V lost 2 bases and J lost 9, with 11 bases in between. The CDR3 contains 12 residues. The germline gives CDR1 DFQATT, CDR2 SNEGSKA (reference sequence). CDR3 region: CSARKLASEQFF. Here the CDR3 DNA reads TGCAGTGCTAGAAAATTAGCCTCTGAGCAGTTCTTC.

This clonotype was seen ten or more times. The chain carries TRBV5-5 and TRBJ2-7; no definite D call. CDR1 is SGHKS, CDR2 YYEKEE, per germline (reference sequence). CDR3 size: 14 residues. Trimming shortened V by 0 bases and J by 0 bases, and 7 bases separated the two germline ends. CDR3 sequence reads: CASSLDPDSYEQYF. CDR3 in DNA: TGTGCCAGCAGCTTGGACCCTGACTCCTACGAGCAGTACTTC.

The rearrangement uses TRBV5-6 and TRBJ1-2, with D perhaps matching TRBD1 (6 bases). With 0 bases removed from V and 6 bases from J, the gap between germline ends came to 15 bases. CDR1 is SGHDT, CDR2 YYEEEE, per germline. There are 15 residues in the CDR3. CDR3 in amino acids: CASSLGGALADGYTF. The CDR3 bases are TGTGCCAGCAGCTTGGGGGGGGCCCTGGCGGATGGCTACACCTTC.

Many counts were recorded for this clonotype. The chain uses TRBV29-1 and TRBJ2-3, with D perhaps TRBD1 or TRBD2 (5 bases each). The V and J ends lost 0 bases and 1 base respectively, with 11 bases between them. The CDR3 consists of 15 residues. The germline V gene encodes CDR1 SQVTM and CDR2 ANQGSEA. This CDR3 reads CSVEDVRGRTDTQYF. In DNA, the CDR3 is TGCAGCGTTGAAGATGTTCGGGGCCGCACAGATACGCAGTATTTT.

This clonotype was counted a few times. J is TRBJ1-5 and V is TRBV11-2; D not resolved. The CDR3 contains 13 residues. Germline CDR1 SGHAT, CDR2 FQNNGV. Trimming pared 5 bases from V and 7 bases from J, leaving 12 bases between. This CDR3 reads CASSRTEGQPQHF. Written as DNA, the CDR3 is TGTGCCAGCAGCCGGACCGAGGGCCAGCCCCAGCATTTT.

The rearrangement links TRBV5-5 to TRBJ2-1; 7 bases agree with TRBD2. Unmatched junction bases numbered 4, after V lost 4 bases and J lost 0 bases. The CDR3 is 15 amino acids. Germline V CDR1 and CDR2: SGHKS, YYEKEE (reference sequence). In DNA form, the CDR3 reads TGTGCCAGCAGCCCGACTAGCAGCTCCTACAATGAGCAGTTCTTC. Translated: CASSPTSSSYNEQFF.

This chain uses TRBV30 with TRBJ2-6; D not certain. This CDR3 contains 13 residues. Per the germline V gene, CDR1 is GTSNPN and CDR2 is SVGIG (reference sequence). V lost 5 bases to trimming and J lost 4 bases, with 9 bases between them. The CDR3 here is CAWRARGANVLTF. The CDR3 nucleotides read TGTGCCTGGCGAGCTAGAGGGGCCAACGTCCTGACTTTC.

This clonotype was recorded at least ten times. CDR3 sequence reads: CASSFETDYTGELFF. CDR3 sequence (DNA): TGCGCCAGCAGCTTCGAGACAGACTACACCGGGGAGCTGTTTTTT. J is TRBJ2-2 and V is TRBV5-1; weak D call: TRBD1 (5 bases). Germline values: CDR1 SGHRS, CDR2 YFSETQ. The V end was cut by 2 bases, the J end by 3 bases, with 11 bases between. The CDR3 contains 15 residues. Full variable domain (rest looked up from reference TRBV5-1 and TRBJ2-2): KAGVTQTPRYLIKTRGQQVTLSCSPISGHRSVSWYQQTPGQGLQFLFEYFSETQRNKGNFPGRFSGRQFSNSRSEMNVSTLELGDSALYLCASSFETDYTGELFFGEGSRLTVL.

At least ten counts were recorded for this clonotype. V gene TRBV20-1 combines with J gene TRBJ2-7; 9 bases fit TRBD2. The CDR3 is 12 amino acids. V lost 4 bases, J lost 6 bases, and 4 bases stayed unmatched. CDR1 and CDR2 (germline): DFQATT, SNEGSKA (reference sequence). The CDR3 here is CSATGTSLEQYF. The CDR3, as DNA: TGCAGTGCTACCGGGACTAGCCTCGAGCAGTACTTC.

CDR3 coding DNA: TGTGCCAGCAGTTCTGAGGGGTTAACGTTCTACGAGCAGTACTTC. Protein: CASSSEGLTFYEQYF. This chain connects TRBV12-3 or TRBV12-4 to TRBJ2-7, with D perhaps given as TRBD1 or TRBD2 (5 bases each). The CDR3 has 15 amino acids. V was shortened by 4 bases and J by 3 bases, with 16 bases between the two germline ends.

Ten or more counts support this clonotype. The gene calls are TRBV30 and TRBJ1-1; no firm D call. Germline V gene lookup returns CDR1 GTSNPN and CDR2 SVGIG (reference sequence). Trimming pared 3 bases from V and 2 bases from J, leaving 10 bases between. The CDR3 is 13 residues long. CDR3 in DNA: TGTGCCTGGAGACGGACGCCAAACACTGAAGCTTTCTTT. Translation gives CAWRRTPNTEAFF. Looking up the rest from reference TRBV30 and TRBJ1-1 gives the full variable domain: SQTIHQWPATLVQPVGSPLSLECTVEGTSNPNLYWYRQAAGRGLQLLFYSVGIGQISSEVPQNLSASRPQDRQFILSSKKLLLSDSGFYLCAWRRTPNTEAFFGQGTRLTVV.

V is TRBV24-1 and J is TRBJ2-1; 7 nucleotides match TRBD2. Trimming took 10 bases from V and 8 from J; bases not matched to a gene: 4. The CDR3 is made up of 11 amino acids. Germline assignment: CDR1 KGHDR and CDR2 SFDVKD. CDR3 nucleotide sequence: TGTGCCACGGGGGGAGGGGATGAGCAGTTCTTC. Residues: CATGGGDEQFF.

In this sample, this clonotype turned up many times. The V call is TRBV6-1, the J call TRBJ2-5, with 13 bases identical to TRBD2. Losses at the gene ends were 7 bases for V and 7 bases for J; bases not matched to a gene: 12. The CDR3 is 16 amino acids. Germline V gene sequence: CDR1 MNHNS, CDR2 SASEGT. CDR3: CASKRLAGGREVTQYF. CDR3 in DNA: TGTGCCAGCAAGAGACTAGCGGGAGGCCGGGAAGTGACCCAGTACTTC.

This clonotype has just a few counts. V is TRBV9 and J is TRBJ2-2; the D is unclear. Trimming took 3 bases from V and 6 from J, leaving 12 bases between them. The CDR3 is 14 residues long. Germline V gene sequence: CDR1 SGDLS, CDR2 YYNGEE. Here the CDR3 reads CASSGVEGSGELFF. The CDR3 coding sequence is TGTGCCAGCAGCGGAGTGGAAGGGTCCGGGGAGCTGTTTTTT.

The chain has TRBV2 and TRBJ2-5; D might be TRBD2 (5 bases). The CDR3 loop spans 12 amino acids. Germline lookup yields CDR1 SNHLY and CDR2 FYNNEI. V lost 7 bases and J 2 bases, leaving 8 bases between the germline ends. CDR3 in amino acids: CASNGEQETQYF. The DNA for the CDR3 is TGTGCCAGCAACGGGGAGCAAGAGACCCAGTACTTC.

The rearrangement joins TRBV4-3 to TRBJ2-1; 7 bases map to TRBD2. The CDR3 is 17 amino acids. Germline assignment: CDR1 LGHNA and CDR2 YSLEER. Losses at the gene ends were 0 bases for V and 4 bases for J; bases not matched to a gene: 9. Written as DNA, the CDR3 is TGCGCCAGCAGCCAAGATTATGGCGGGAGCGGGTACAATGAGCAGTTCTTC. It yields the protein CASSQDYGGSGYNEQFF.

This clonotype occurred a few times. The rearrangement links TRBV4-3 to TRBJ2-3, with unresolved D. Germline V gene sequence: CDR1 LGHNA, CDR2 YSLEER. V lost 2 bases to trimming and J lost 2 bases, with 8 bases between them. The CDR3 sequence is 14 residues long. The CDR3 nucleotides read TGCGCCAGCAGCCAAACCCCAAACACAGATACGCAGTATTTT. Residues: CASSQTPNTDTQYF.

This chain connects TRBV24-1 to TRBJ2-1; no clear D gene. Germline V gene sequence: CDR1 KGHDR, CDR2 SFDVKD. This CDR3 contains 14 residues. Trimming removed 3 bases from V and 0 bases from J, with 5 bases in between. This CDR3 reads CATSDHSSYNEQFF. CDR3 nucleotide sequence: TGTGCCACCAGTGATCATAGCTCCTACAATGAGCAGTTCTTC.

The chain recombines TRBV6-1 with TRBJ2-7; TRBD2 might be the D (5 bases). The length of the CDR3 is 14 residues. V was clipped by 5 bases and J by 5 bases, with 16 bases between them. Germline V gene data show CDR1 as MNHNS and CDR2 as SASEGT. CDR3 coding DNA: TGTGCCAGCAGTCCAACCGGGAACGGAGACGAGCAGTACTTC. The encoded protein is CASSPTGNGDEQYF.

This clonotype was observed a handful of times. This rearrangement joins TRBV23-1 to TRBJ1-6; D gene ambiguous. TRBV23-1 is an ORF; its function is uncertain. The CDR3 has 11 residues. Trimming cost V 5 bases and J 13 bases, with 9 bases left between them. CDR3 protein: CASSWGSPLHF. CDR3 DNA: TGCGCCAGCAGTTGGGGTTCGCCCCTCCACTTT.